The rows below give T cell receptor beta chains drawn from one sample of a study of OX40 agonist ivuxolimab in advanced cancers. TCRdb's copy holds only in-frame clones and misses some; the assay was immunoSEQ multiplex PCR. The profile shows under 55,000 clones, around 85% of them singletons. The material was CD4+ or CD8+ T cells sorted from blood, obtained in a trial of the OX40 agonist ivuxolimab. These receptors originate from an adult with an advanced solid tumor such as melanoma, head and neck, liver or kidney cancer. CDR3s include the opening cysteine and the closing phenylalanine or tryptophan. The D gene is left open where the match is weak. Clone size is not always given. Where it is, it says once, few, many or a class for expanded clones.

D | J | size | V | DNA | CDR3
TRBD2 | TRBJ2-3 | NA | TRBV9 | TGTGCCAGCAGCCCCCCCGGGGGGGTAATAGATACGCAGTATTTT | CASSPPGGVIDTQYF
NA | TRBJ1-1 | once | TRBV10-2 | TGCGCCAGCAGTGACTGGGGGGCGGGCACTGAAGCTTTCTTT | CASSDWGAGTEAFF
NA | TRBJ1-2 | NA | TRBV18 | TGTGCCAGCTCATCAGGTGGGGCCCATCGACATGGCTACACCTTC | CASSSGGAHRHGYTF
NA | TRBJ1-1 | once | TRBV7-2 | TGTGCCAGCAGCTTATTCCAGGGGCTCGACACTGAAGCTTTCTTT | CASSLFQGLDTEAFF
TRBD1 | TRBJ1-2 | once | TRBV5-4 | TGTGCCAGCAGGAGGCAGGGGGTTAACTATGGCTACACCTTC | CASRRQGVNYGYTF
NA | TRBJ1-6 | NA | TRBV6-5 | TGTGCCAGCACTGAGTCCTGGAGTTCACCCCTCCACTTT | CASTESWSSPLHF
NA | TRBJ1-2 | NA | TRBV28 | TGTGCCAGCAGGTGGACGGACCTCGCTTATGGCTACACCTTC | CASRWTDLAYGYTF
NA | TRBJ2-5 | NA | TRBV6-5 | TGTGCCAGCAGTCCCGGGACAACCAGGGAGACCCAGTACTTC | CASSPGTTRETQYF
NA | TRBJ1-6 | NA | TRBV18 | TGTGCCAGCTCACCACACGCGGGCAGTAGCTCCTATAATTCACCCCTCCACTTT | CASSPHAGSSSYNSPLHF
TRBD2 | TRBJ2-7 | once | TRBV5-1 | TGCGCCAGCAGCTTGGCCCGGGGGGGGGCCCTCTTGGAGCAGTACTTC | CASSLARGGALLEQYF
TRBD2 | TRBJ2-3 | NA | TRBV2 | TGTGCCAGCAGTGAAGCCGGGCTAGCGGGGGGCGCCTCTAGCACAGATACGCAGTATTTT | CASSEAGLAGGASSTDTQYF
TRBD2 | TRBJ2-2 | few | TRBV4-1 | TGCGCCAGCAGGGGCGGGGGGGCGAACACCGGGGAGCTGTTTTTT | CASRGGGANTGELFF
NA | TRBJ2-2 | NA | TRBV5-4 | TGTGCCAGCAGCTTGGATCCAGGGACAAACACCGGGGAGCTGTTTTTT | CASSLDPGTNTGELFF
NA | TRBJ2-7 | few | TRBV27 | TGTGCCAGCAGTCGACAGACAACGGACTACGAGCAGTACTTC | CASSRQTTDYEQYF
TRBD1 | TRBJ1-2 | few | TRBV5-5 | TGTGCCTCCCGGGACAGCTTAAACTATGGCTACACCTTC | CASRDSLNYGYTF
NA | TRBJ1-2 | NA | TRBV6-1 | TGTGCCAGCACCTTGGACAGCCCCGGGACGAAGGGCTTC | CASTLDSPGTKGF
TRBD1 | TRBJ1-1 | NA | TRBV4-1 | TGCGCCAGCAGCCCGCGGGGGGGGACAGCTGAAGCTTTCTTT | CASSPRGGTAEAFF
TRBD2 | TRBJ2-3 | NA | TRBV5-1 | TGCGCCAGCAGCTCCTTAGCGGGGGGGCAGGATACGCAGTATTTT | CASSSLAGGQDTQYF
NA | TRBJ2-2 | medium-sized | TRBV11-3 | TGTGCCAGCAGCTTAGGAGGAACCATGAAGGAGCTGTTTTTT | CASSLGGTMKELFF
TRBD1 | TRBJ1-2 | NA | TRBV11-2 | TGTGCCAGCAGTCCCGACAGGGGCTATGGCTACACCTTC | CASSPDRGYGYTF
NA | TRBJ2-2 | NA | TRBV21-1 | TGTGCCAGCAGCAATCCCCGGGAGCTGTTTTTT | CASSNPRELFF
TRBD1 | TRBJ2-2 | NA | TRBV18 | TGTGCCAGCTCACCAGGACAGGGGGGCACCGGGGAGCTGTTTTTT | CASSPGQGGTGELFF
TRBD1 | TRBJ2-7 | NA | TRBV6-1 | TGTGCCAGCACGAGACCGACAGGGGACTTCGGGGAGCAGTACTTC | CASTRPTGDFGEQYF
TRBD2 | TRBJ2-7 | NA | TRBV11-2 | TGTGCCAGCAGCTTAACTAGCGGGGGTTCCTACGAGCAGTACTTC | CASSLTSGGSYEQYF
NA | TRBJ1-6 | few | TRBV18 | TGTGCCAGCTCACCTGGCGCTTTTTCACCCCTCCACTTT | CASSPGAFSPLHF
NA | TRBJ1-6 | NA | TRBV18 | TGTGCCAGCTCACCCAACAGCAGGAATTCACCCCTCCACTTT | CASSPNSRNSPLHF
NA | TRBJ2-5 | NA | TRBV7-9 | TGTGCCAGCACTCCCATGTCGGGGGTACAAGAGACCCAGTACTTC | CASTPMSGVQETQYF
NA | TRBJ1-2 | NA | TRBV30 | TGTGCCGCGACAGGCCTAGGAGCTAACTATGGCTACACCTTC | CAATGLGANYGYTF
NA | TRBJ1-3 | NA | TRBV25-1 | TGTGCCAGCAGTGAAGGGGGGGACTCTGGAAACACCATATATTTT | CASSEGGDSGNTIYF
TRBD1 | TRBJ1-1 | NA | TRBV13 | TGTGCCAGCAGCCGAGACAGGGGGGTGGTGGGCACTGAAGCTTTCTTT | CASSRDRGVVGTEAFF
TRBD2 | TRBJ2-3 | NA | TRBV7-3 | TGTGCCAGCAGCCCCACAGCGGGGGGCCTCACAGATACGCAGTATTTT | CASSPTAGGLTDTQYF
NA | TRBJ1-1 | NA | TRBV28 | TGTGCCAGCAGTTTTAGTAGGGCCTCCAAGGGAGAAGCTTTCTTT | CASSFSRASKGEAFF
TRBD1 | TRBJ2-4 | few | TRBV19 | TGTGCCAGTAGTATAGGGACAGGGCTGAACATTCAGTACTTC | CASSIGTGLNIQYF
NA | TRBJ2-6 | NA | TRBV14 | TGTGCCAGCAGCCAAGAGGCGGGCTCTGGGGCCAACGTCCTGACTTTC | CASSQEAGSGANVLTF